The entry below describes one TCR beta chain. The antigen remains undetermined. Data came from immunoSEQ multiplex PCR; TCRdb stores just in-frame clones and leaves some out. The sample has about 71,000 clones; about 95% are singletons. The CDR3 extends over 15 amino acids. Germline V gene data show CDR1 as LNHNV and CDR2 as YYDKDF (reference sequence). The ends were cut back, 0 bases at V and 0 bases at J, with 9 bases in the middle. This sample stems from a study of cytomegalovirus exposure and HLA in healthy donors. Study-wide results and caveats: About 150 TCR beta chains were listed as cytomegalovirus-associated. Rarity marked most TCR sequences, yet some public TCRs occurred in many donors. Per published reports, the classifier diagnosed cytomegalovirus status with high specificity and sensitivity.

The donors were members of the validation cohort comprising some 120 subjects, separate from the roughly 680-subject first cohort. Sequencing input: PBMCs. This chain connects TRBV15 to TRBJ2-7, with D tentatively TRBD2 (6 bases). The receptor was isolated from a woman aged 18 to 35 in good health and CMV-seronegative. The CDR3 is CATSRDATSSYEQYF. The CDR3 DNA is TGTGCCACCAGCAGAGATGCGACTAGCTCCTACGAGCAGTACTTC.